Below, 27 T cell receptor beta chains from the same sample are listed, as sequenced in a study of vaccination effects on CD4 cells after COVID-19 (dated by TCRdb to the early 2020s). After around eleven days of culture, CD4+ T cells were isolated with the EasySep CD4+ T cell isolation kit. Each participant got two doses of an mRNA SARS-CoV-2 vaccine, either BNT162b2 or mRNA-1273. These receptors have no identified antigens. Library preparation used the immunoSEQ multiplex PCR assay. The table was pulled from immuneACCESS by TCRdb, which kept in-frame rearrangements only. Such tables lose some clones; where checked, under half of the loss comes from unresolved V genes, and the rest has no known cause. The sample data list over 8,500 clones, and approximately 72% of these were observed just once. The top ten clones comprise 10% to 11% of the sample. This material consisted of CD4+ T cells from PBMCs cultured without peptide, taken after COVID-19 vaccination. The receptors shown here come from a human donor who received a COVID-19 vaccine.

The sample holds a few counts of this clone. This rearrangement joins TRBV30 to TRBJ1-1, with 9 positions matching TRBD1. Looked up from germline, CDR1 is GTSNPN and CDR2 is SVGIG (reference sequence). The CDR3 totals 15 residues. Trimming at V came to 1 base and at J to 4 bases, leaving 7 bases not matched to a gene. CDR3 residues: CAWSDPDRGGTEAFF. CDR3 DNA: TGTGCCTGGAGTGACCCGGACAGGGGAGGCACTGAAGCTTTCTTT.

The V call is TRBV24-1, the J call TRBJ1-2; D gene uncertain. V lost 3 bases to trimming and J lost 3 bases, with 4 bases between them. There are 12 residues in the CDR3. Per germline, CDR1 KGHDR and CDR2 SFDVKD. The CDR3, as DNA: TGTGCCACCAGTGATCACCACTATGGCTACACCTTC. It translates to CATSDHHYGYTF.

This clone has a handful of counts. The chain recombines TRBV2 with TRBJ2-2; a weak D match, TRBD2 (6 bases). The V and J ends lost 6 bases and 2 bases respectively, with 16 bases between them. CDR3 length: 16 residues. CDR1 is SNHLY, CDR2 FYNNEI, per germline. The CDR3: CASRVEGRVNTGELFF. The CDR3 DNA follows: TGTGCCAGCAGAGTGGAGGGGCGGGTTAACACCGGGGAGCTGTTTTTT.

The CDR3 DNA reads TGTGCCAGCAGCTTAGAGCCCTCAGGGTCCTATGGCTACACCTTC. Protein product: CASSLEPSGSYGYTF. The V call is TRBV11-2, the J call TRBJ1-2, with D perhaps TRBD1 (5 bases). Germline V gene data show CDR1 as SGHAT and CDR2 as FQNNGV. The germline V and J ends were trimmed by 0 bases and 4 bases, with 12 bases remaining between them. The CDR3 has 15 residues.

The rearrangement links TRBV5-5 to TRBJ1-1, with unresolved D. This CDR3 region has 14 residues. The V gene's germline CDR1 is SGHKS and CDR2 YYEKEE (reference sequence). The ends were cut back, 0 bases at V and 0 bases at J, with 6 bases in the middle. CDR3 coding DNA: TGTGCCAGCAGCTTGGTACCCGTGAACACTGAAGCTTTCTTT. It is translated as CASSLVPVNTEAFF.

The chain uses TRBV5-1 and TRBJ1-2, with 10 bases that match TRBD1. CDR1 SGHRS and CDR2 YFSETQ come from the germline V gene. This CDR3 spans 13 amino acids. The V and J ends lost 7 bases and 3 bases, in that order; junction bases with no gene match: 3. The CDR3 bases are TGCGCCAGCGGGACAGGGGCCGACTATGGCTACACCTTC. This encodes CASGTGADYGYTF. The variable domain in full, completed from reference TRBV5-1 and TRBJ1-2, reads KAGVTQTPRYLIKTRGQQVTLSCSPISGHRSVSWYQQTPGQGLQFLFEYFSETQRNKGNFPGRFSGRQFSNSRSEMNVSTLELGDSALYLCASGTGADYGYTFGSGTRLTVV.

The chain employs TRBV30 and TRBJ2-7; D gene unclear. The V gene lost 0 bases and the J gene lost 3 bases, with 9 bases spanning the gap. The CDR3 is 13 amino acids. CDR1 and CDR2 from the germline V gene are GTSNPN and SVGIG (reference sequence). CDR3 nucleotide sequence: TGTGCCTGGAGTGTAGGGCTCTACTACGAGCAGTACTTC. Translating it yields CAWSVGLYYEQYF.

This clone was seen more than once but under ten times. The rearrangement uses TRBV25-1 and TRBJ1-1; a weak D match, TRBD1 (6 bases). The CDR3 sequence is 15 residues long. Germline V gene sequence: CDR1 MGHDK, CDR2 SYGVNS. Trimming left V 3 bases short and J 6 bases short, with 17 bases between. The CDR3: CASSDQTTRGSEAFF. Here the CDR3 DNA reads TGTGCCAGCAGTGATCAAACTACTAGGGGGTCTGAAGCTTTCTTT.

The chain employs TRBV3-1 (or the pseudogene TRBV3-2) and TRBJ2-2; D ambiguous. V shed 2 bases and J shed 9 bases, with 4 bases lying between them. CDR1 and CDR2 (germline): LGHDT, YNNKEL (reference sequence). The CDR3 spans 11 residues. The CDR3 region is CASSQLRELFF. The CDR3 DNA reads TGTGCCAGCAGCCAACTCCGGGAGCTGTTTTTT.

The chain uses TRBV19 and TRBJ2-7, with D maybe TRBD1 (5 bases). Germline V lookup: CDR1 LNHDA, CDR2 SQIVND (reference sequence). The V and J ends lost 4 bases and 2 bases respectively, with 9 bases between them. This CDR3 region has 13 residues. CDR3 residues: CASSKGHTYEQYF. DNA for the CDR3: TGTGCCAGTAGTAAGGGGCACACCTACGAGCAGTACTTC.

This chain links TRBV28 with TRBJ1-1; no firm D call. CDR1 is MDHEN, CDR2 SYDVKM, per germline. This CDR3 is 13 amino acids long. Trimming removed 8 bases at V and 0 bases at J, with 10 bases between. DNA of the CDR3: TGTGCCAGCGGCGGACGGTTGAACACTGAAGCTTTCTTT. Protein: CASGGRLNTEAFF. Complete variable domain (other parts from reference TRBV28 and TRBJ1-1): DVKVTQSSRYLVKRTGEKVFLECVQDMDHENMFWYRQDPGLGLRLIYFSYDVKMKEKGDIPEGYSVSREKKERFSLILESASTNQTSMYLCASGGRLNTEAFFGQGTRLTVV.

The V gene is TRBV5-4, the J gene TRBJ1-2, with a tentative D call TRBD1 (5 bases). The CDR3 is 12 residues long. Germline CDR1 is SGHNT and CDR2 is YYREEE (reference sequence). Trimming left V 2 bases short and J 6 bases short, with 8 bases between. The CDR3 loop is CASSFGGDGYTF. CDR3 bases: TGTGCCAGCAGCTTTGGGGGTGATGGCTACACCTTC.

V gene TRBV19 combines with J gene TRBJ1-1; 12 positions agree with TRBD1. Germline CDR1 is LNHDA and CDR2 is SQIVND (reference sequence). V was pared by 6 bases and J by 5 bases, with 10 bases of the junction left unmatched. The CDR3 spans 16 residues. The CDR3 bases are TGTGCCAGTAGGCCTGGGACAGGGGGCGGGGGGACTGAAGCTTTCTTT. It translates to CASRPGTGGGGTEAFF.

The chain's CDR3 is CASSGPELSQPQHF. CDR3 bases: TGTGCCAGCAGTGGTCCCGAGCTTAGTCAGCCCCAGCATTTT. The V call is TRBV6-4, the J call TRBJ1-5; D remains ambiguous. This CDR3 has 14 amino acids. V was trimmed by 4 bases and J by 6 bases, leaving 13 bases between them. CDR1 is MRHNA, CDR2 SNTAGT, per germline.

This rearrangement joins TRBV7-6 to TRBJ2-3; D might be TRBD1 (7 bases). The CDR3 length is 17 residues. V lost 5 bases, J lost 2 bases, and 20 bases lay in between. Per germline, CDR1 SGHVS and CDR2 FNYEAQ. As DNA, the CDR3 is TGTGCCAGCAGCCAGGGGGGACCCCTGGGTTACACAGATACGCAGTATTTT. Translating it yields CASSQGGPLGYTDTQYF.

The gene calls are TRBV3-1 (or the pseudogene TRBV3-2) and TRBJ2-5; D is ambiguous. V gave up 1 base and J gave up 2 bases, with 14 bases separating them. Per germline, CDR1 LGHDT and CDR2 YNNKEL (reference sequence). CDR3 length: 16 residues. In nucleotides, the CDR3 is TGTGCCAGCAGCCAAGTCGACTTACCGCGGCAAGAGACCCAGTACTTC. Its protein is CASSQVDLPRQETQYF.

This clone has more than one count but fewer than ten. This rearrangement joins TRBV20-1 to TRBJ1-1, with TRBD1 identical over 10 bases. The CDR3 sequence is 10 residues long. Germline CDR1 is DFQATT and CDR2 is SNEGSKA (reference sequence). With 3 bases clipped from V and 11 bases from J, the junction kept 0 bases outside the gene matches. The CDR3 protein is CSARGQGAFF. CDR3 nucleotide sequence: TGCAGTGCTAGGGGACAGGGGGCTTTCTTT.

Details on this clone: One junction end disagrees with the germline gene, perhaps due to a read error. The chain links TRBV7-7 to TRBJ2-5; 9 nucleotides line up with TRBD1. Looked up from germline, CDR1 is SSHAT and CDR2 is FNYEAQ (reference sequence). The CDR3 covers 14 residues. The chain's CDR3 is CASSLGTGLETQYF. The CDR3 nucleotides read TGTGCTAGCAGCTTAGGGACAGGGCTCGAGACCCAGTACTTC.

The genes are TRBV15 and TRBJ1-1; the D gene is possibly TRBD1 (6 bases). Germline values: CDR1 LNHNV, CDR2 YYDKDF (reference sequence). V shed 5 bases and J shed 4 bases, with 17 bases lying between them. CDR3 length: 15 residues. The CDR3 DNA reads as TGTGCCACCAGCCCACGGGGGCGAGTTGGCACTGAAGCTTTCTTT. Translation gives CATSPRGRVGTEAFF.

In its sample, this clone was seen once. The chain combines TRBV19 with TRBJ2-2; possible D gene TRBD1, 6 bases. From germline, CDR1 is LNHDA and CDR2 SQIVND (reference sequence). CDR3 length: 17 residues. V was trimmed by 3 bases and J by 0 bases, leaving 14 bases between them. In DNA form, the CDR3 reads TGTGCCAGTAGTATGCAGGTCAGGGGAGCGAACACCGGGGAGCTGTTTTTT. Its translation: CASSMQVRGANTGELFF.

The genes are TRBV5-5 and TRBJ2-5, with a tentative D call TRBD2 (7 bases). The germline V and J ends were trimmed by 4 bases and 5 bases, with 12 bases remaining between them. Germline CDR1 reads SGHKS; CDR2 reads YYEKEE (reference sequence). The CDR3 is made up of 13 amino acids. CDR3 in DNA: TGTGCCAGCAGCATGGGGGGGGGCGAGACCCAGTACTTC. Its protein product is CASSMGGGETQYF.

This chain joins TRBV20-1 and TRBJ2-7; the D gene is possibly TRBD2 (6 bases). The germline gives CDR1 DFQATT, CDR2 SNEGSKA (reference sequence). Trimming removed 3 bases from V and 0 bases from J, with 12 bases in between. The CDR3 loop spans 14 amino acids. In nucleotides, the CDR3 is TGCAGTGCTAGTCTGGCGGGGCCCTCCTACGAGCAGTACTTC. As protein: CSASLAGPSYEQYF.

This sequence joins TRBV6-5 and TRBJ1-5; 7 bases align to TRBD1. The V segment lost 4 bases and the J segment 4 bases; nucleotides outside the gene matches: 7. Germline CDR1 MNHEY, CDR2 SVGAGI. The CDR3 consists of 15 residues. CDR3 sequence reads: CASSLDRARNQPQHF. Written as DNA, the CDR3 is TGTGCCAGCAGTTTAGACAGGGCGAGGAATCAGCCCCAGCATTTT.

This clone turned up a few times. The chain carries TRBV7-2 and TRBJ2-5; D is possibly TRBD1 (5 bases). V was shortened by 0 bases and J by 6 bases, with 20 bases between the two germline ends. Germline V CDR1 and CDR2: SGHTA, FQGNSA. This CDR3 is built from 17 residues. CDR3 nucleotide sequence: TGTGCCAGCAGCTTAGCGCCTAAAGGGCTAGGGGTAAAGACCCAGTACTTC. As protein: CASSLAPKGLGVKTQYF. Using reference TRBV7-2 and TRBJ2-5 for the parts outside the CDR3, the full variable domain is GAGVSQSPSNKVTEKGKDVELRCDPISGHTALYWYRQSLGQGLEFLIYFQGNSAPDKSGLPSDRFSAERTGGSVSTLTIQRTQQEDSAVYLCASSLAPKGLGVKTQYFGPGTRLLVL.

This sequence joins TRBV5-1 and TRBJ2-3; TRBD2 aligns across 7 bases. V was pared by 0 bases and J by 4 bases, with 5 bases of the junction left unmatched. Germline assignment: CDR1 SGHRS and CDR2 YFSETQ. The CDR3 is 15 residues long. CDR3 loop: CASSLAAGAADTQYF. CDR3 nucleotide sequence: TGCGCCAGCAGCTTGGCTGCGGGAGCGGCAGATACGCAGTATTTT.

The chain carries TRBV19 and TRBJ1-1; tentative D call: TRBD1 (6 bases). The V end was cut by 3 bases, the J end by 1 base, with 9 bases between. This CDR3 is built from 14 residues. Looked up from germline, CDR1 is LNHDA and CDR2 is SQIVND (reference sequence). The CDR3 region is CASSIRGGNTEAFF. The CDR3 nucleotides are TGTGCCAGTAGTATCAGGGGCGGGAACACTGAAGCTTTCTTT.

This sequence joins TRBV6-1 and TRBJ1-1; the D is unclear. Trimming removed 2 bases at V and 0 bases at J, with 10 bases between. Germline CDR1 MNHNS, CDR2 SASEGT. The CDR3 has 15 amino acids. This chain's CDR3 is CASSEWPGLNTEAFF. The CDR3 nucleotides read TGTGCCAGCAGTGAATGGCCAGGCCTGAACACTGAAGCTTTCTTT.